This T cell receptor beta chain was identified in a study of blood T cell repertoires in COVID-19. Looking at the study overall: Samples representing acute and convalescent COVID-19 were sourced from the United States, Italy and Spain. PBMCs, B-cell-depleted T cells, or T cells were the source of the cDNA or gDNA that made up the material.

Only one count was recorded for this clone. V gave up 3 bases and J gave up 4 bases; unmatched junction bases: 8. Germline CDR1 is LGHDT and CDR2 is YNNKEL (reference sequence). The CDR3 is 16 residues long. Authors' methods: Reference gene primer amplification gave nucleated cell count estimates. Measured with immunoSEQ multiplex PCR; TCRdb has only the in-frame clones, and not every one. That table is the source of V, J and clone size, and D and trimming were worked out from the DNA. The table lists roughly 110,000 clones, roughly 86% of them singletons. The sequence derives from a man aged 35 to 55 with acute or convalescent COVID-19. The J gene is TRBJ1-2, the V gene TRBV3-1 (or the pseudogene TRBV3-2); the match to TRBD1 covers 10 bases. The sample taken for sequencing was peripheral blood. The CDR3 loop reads CASSQGTGVAFYGYTF. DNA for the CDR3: TGTGCCAGCAGCCAGGGGACAGGGGTGGCTTTCTATGGCTACACCTTC.